Below, 27 T cell receptor beta chains from the same sample are listed, as sequenced in a study of cytomegalovirus exposure and HLA in healthy donors. The PCR ran on 60 Vbeta and 13 Jbeta primers. TCRdb's table, derived via immunoSEQ multiplex PCR, lists solely in-frame clones and lacks some. The data show under 200,000 clones, 60% to 85% seen once. Sample: PBMCs. The receptors here all came from a woman aged 40 to 50 in good health and CMV-seronegative.

The rearrangement uses TRBV11-2 and TRBJ2-2; TRBD1 matches 9 bases. Germline values: CDR1 SGHAT, CDR2 FQNNGV. V lost 5 bases and J lost 4; bases outside the gene matches: 11. This CDR3 has 17 amino acids. This CDR3 is CASSGQGSSLITGELFF. DNA for the CDR3: TGTGCCAGCAGCGGACAGGGGTCCTCACTAATCACCGGGGAGCTGTTTTTT.

This chain links TRBV11-2 with TRBJ2-7; TRBD1 matches 7 bases. The CDR3 consists of 13 residues. The V segment lost 8 bases and the J segment 7 bases; nucleotides outside the gene matches: 11. The germline V gene encodes CDR1 SGHAT and CDR2 FQNNGV. CDR3 amino acids: CASHRQGRLEQYF. The CDR3, as DNA: TGTGCCAGCCACCGACAGGGCCGTCTAGAGCAGTACTTC.

This clone was seen just once. The rearrangement links TRBV29-1 to TRBJ1-1; D gene ambiguous. Trimming left V 5 bases short and J 5 bases short, with 12 bases between. In germline, CDR1 is SQVTM, CDR2 ANQGSEA. This CDR3 is 12 amino acids long. The CDR3 bases are TGCAGCGTTTGTCCGGGTGGAACTGAAGCTTTCTTT. It translates to CSVCPGGTEAFF.

The V call is TRBV19, the J call TRBJ1-5; 9 nucleotides match TRBD1. There are 17 residues in the CDR3. Trimming at V came to 5 bases and at J to 1 base, leaving 9 bases not matched to a gene. Germline values: CDR1 LNHDA, CDR2 SQIVND (reference sequence). Here the CDR3 DNA reads TGTGCCAGTAGTCCAAGACAGGGGGTCGGCAGCAATCAGCCCCAGCATTTT. Amino acids: CASSPRQGVGSNQPQHF.

The chain employs TRBV10-3 and TRBJ1-6; 9 bases are a match to TRBD1. The CDR3 contains 14 residues. Looked up from germline, CDR1 is ENHRY and CDR2 is SYGVKD. With 2 bases clipped from V and 8 bases from J, the junction kept 1 base outside the gene matches. The CDR3 is CAISERTGDSPLHF. The CDR3 bases are TGTGCCATCAGTGAGAGGACAGGGGATTCACCCCTCCACTTT.

This chain links TRBV18 with TRBJ2-7, with a weak D call TRBD2 (6 bases). The CDR3 runs to 15 residues. Looked up from germline, CDR1 is KGHSH and CDR2 is LQKENI. V was trimmed by 6 bases and J by 2 bases, leaving 17 bases between them. CDR3 protein: CASSPGRNPTYEQYF. The CDR3 DNA is TGTGCCAGCTCCCCCGGGAGAAACCCTACCTACGAGCAGTACTTC.

This clone was picked up a small number of times. The chain employs TRBV6-5 and TRBJ1-1; tentative D call: TRBD1 (5 bases). Germline V gene lookup returns CDR1 MNHEY and CDR2 SVGAGI. Trimming pared 4 bases from V and 9 bases from J, leaving 15 bases between. This CDR3 contains 13 residues. Here the CDR3 reads CASSSTGVLKAFF. For the CDR3, the DNA is TGTGCCAGCAGTTCGACGGGGGTTTTGAAAGCTTTCTTT.

CDR3 in amino acids: CASSLLLAGGTDEQFF. CDR3 sequence (DNA): TGTGCCAGCAGTTTACTACTAGCGGGGGGGACTGATGAGCAGTTCTTC. V usage is TRBV6-4 and J usage is TRBJ2-1; 13 bases are shared with TRBD2. Germline V CDR1 and CDR2: MRHNA, SNTAGT. Unmatched junction bases numbered 9, after V lost 5 bases and J lost 8 bases. CDR3 length equals 16 residues.

The chain links TRBV5-1 to TRBJ2-5; 9 nucleotides agree with TRBD1. J was trimmed by 4 bases and V by 4 bases; bases with no gene match: 5. The CDR3 runs 14 residues. Germline lookup yields CDR1 SGHRS and CDR2 YFSETQ. The CDR3 region is CASSATGGRETQYF. For the CDR3, the DNA is TGCGCCAGCAGCGCCACAGGGGGCAGAGAGACCCAGTACTTC. Drawing the rest from reference TRBV5-1 and TRBJ2-5, the complete variable domain is KAGVTQTPRYLIKTRGQQVTLSCSPISGHRSVSWYQQTPGQGLQFLFEYFSETQRNKGNFPGRFSGRQFSNSRSEMNVSTLELGDSALYLCASSATGGRETQYFGPGTRLLVL.

The genes are TRBV6-6 and TRBJ2-3; D might be TRBD2 (7 bases). Trimming removed 3 bases at V and 6 bases at J, with 13 bases between. Looked up from germline, CDR1 is MNHNY and CDR2 is SVGAGI (reference sequence). This CDR3 has 14 amino acids. In DNA, the CDR3 is TGTGCCAGCAGTTATCGGGGGAGGGGGGATACGCAGTATTTT. Translated, it gives CASSYRGRGDTQYF.

This clone came up a few times. The V gene is TRBV19, the J gene TRBJ1-4; 8 bases are a match to TRBD1. CDR1 and CDR2 from the germline V gene are LNHDA and SQIVND (reference sequence). This CDR3 region has 12 residues. J was trimmed by 7 bases and V by 9 bases; bases with no gene match: 4. The CDR3 sequence: CASRDRSEKLFF. The CDR3 bases are TGTGCCAGCCGGGACAGGAGTGAAAAACTGTTTTTT.

The chain uses TRBV28 and TRBJ1-4; D gene unclear. The CDR3 runs to 13 residues. From germline, CDR1 is MDHEN and CDR2 SYDVKM. V dropped 5 bases and J dropped 5 bases, with 9 bases sitting between them. The CDR3 reads CASSLSSNEKLFF. CDR3 sequence (DNA): TGTGCCAGCAGTCTCTCTTCGAATGAAAAACTGTTTTTT.

V gene TRBV10-2 combines with J gene TRBJ2-7; 14 nucleotides align to TRBD2. Looked up from germline, CDR1 is WSHSY and CDR2 is SAAADI. The length of the CDR3 is 15 residues. The J segment lost 6 bases and the V segment lost 6 bases, leaving 7 bases of the junction unmatched. As DNA, the CDR3 is TGCGCCAGCAGGGGACTAGCGGGGGTATCCGGCGAGCAGTACTTC. This codes for CASRGLAGVSGEQYF.

This rearrangement joins TRBV5-1 to TRBJ2-5, with no clear D. CDR1 and CDR2 (germline): SGHRS, YFSETQ. The V and J ends lost 0 bases and 11 bases respectively, with 8 bases between them. This CDR3 region has 11 residues. The chain's CDR3 is CASSLDSEQYF. The CDR3 nucleotides read TGCGCCAGCAGCTTGGACAGTGAGCAGTACTTC.

The CDR3 is CASSEPIGLLVSTDTQYF. The CDR3 bases are TGTGCCAGCAGTGAGCCAATAGGACTTCTAGTTAGCACAGATACGCAGTATTTT. The rearrangement uses TRBV6-1 and TRBJ2-3; possibly TRBD2 for D (5 bases). V lost 3 bases and J 0 bases, leaving 19 bases between the germline ends. Per the germline V gene, CDR1 is MNHNS and CDR2 is SASEGT. The CDR3 has 18 amino acids.

This clone is a singleton in its sample. The chain employs TRBV6-1 and TRBJ2-7; 8 bases agree with TRBD2. The V gene end was trimmed by 6 bases and the J gene end by 5 bases; junction bases not matched to a gene: 6. CDR3 length equals 13 residues. Germline V gene sequence: CDR1 MNHNS, CDR2 SASEGT. CDR3 in amino acids: CASSNREGDEQYF. Written as DNA, the CDR3 is TGTGCCAGCAGCAACCGGGAGGGCGACGAGCAGTACTTC.

V is TRBV18 and J is TRBJ1-6; D gene ambiguous. The ends were cut back, 3 bases at V and 14 bases at J, with 20 bases in the middle. CDR3 length equals 15 residues. Germline loops: CDR1 KGHSH, CDR2 LQKENI. CDR3 nucleotide sequence: TGTGCCAGCTCACCCCGGCCGGGAAAGGTTTTGTCCCTCCACTTT. This sequence encodes CASSPRPGKVLSLHF.

The chain employs TRBV7-2 and TRBJ1-6; D gene ambiguous. Germline CDR1 is SGHTA and CDR2 is FQGNSA. V shed 1 base and J shed 10 bases, with 5 bases lying between them. The CDR3 extends over 12 amino acids. The CDR3 DNA is TGTGCCAGCAGCTTAGTCGGGTCACCCCTCCACTTT. Encoded protein: CASSLVGSPLHF.

CDR3 nucleotides: TGTGCCAGCAGCTTAGTCCAACAGACCAACTACGAGCAGTACTTC. It yields the protein CASSLVQQTNYEQYF. V is TRBV11-2 and J is TRBJ2-7; D gene ambiguous. CDR1 SGHAT and CDR2 FQNNGV come from the germline V gene. V was pared by 1 base and J by 3 bases, with 13 bases between. CDR3 length: 15 residues. The full variable domain, rest sourced from reference TRBV11-2 and TRBJ2-7, is EAGVAQSPRYKIIEKRQSVAFWCNPISGHATLYWYQQILGQGPKLLIQFQNNGVVDDSQLPKDRFSAERLKGVDSTLKIQPAKLEDSAVYLCASSLVQQTNYEQYFGPGTRLTVT.

CDR3 coding DNA: TGCGCCAGCAGCCGCGCTCTCTCCAAGGACAGGGTATCGGGGGCCAACGTCCTGACTTTC. This gives the protein CASSRALSKDRVSGANVLTF. The chain is built from TRBV4-1 and TRBJ2-6; 8 nucleotides agree with TRBD1. Per germline, CDR1 MGHRA and CDR2 YSYEKL. The J segment lost 4 bases and the V segment lost 4 bases, leaving 18 bases of the junction unmatched. This CDR3 contains 20 residues.

The genes are TRBV27 and TRBJ1-2, with 8 bases lining up with TRBD1. Trimming cost V 2 bases and J 2 bases; bases outside gene matches: 7. Per germline, CDR1 MNHEY and CDR2 SMNVEV (reference sequence). The CDR3 covers 16 residues. The CDR3 loop is CASSLGPWTGNYGYTF. The DNA of the CDR3 is TGTGCCAGCAGTTTAGGCCCTTGGACAGGGAACTATGGCTACACCTTC.

This clone was recorded only once. The chain uses TRBV18 and TRBJ2-2; possible D gene TRBD1, 7 bases. Trimming removed 4 bases at V and 4 bases at J, with 13 bases between. Looked up from germline, CDR1 is KGHSH and CDR2 is LQKENI. The CDR3 runs 15 residues. The CDR3 nucleotides are TGTGCCAGCTCACGGAGGGACAGTAGCACCGGGGAGCTGTTTTTT. Translating it yields CASSRRDSSTGELFF.

V usage is TRBV28 and J usage is TRBJ1-1; D gene uncertain. The CDR3 loop spans 12 amino acids. V was clipped by 5 bases and J by 4 bases, with 8 bases between them. CDR1 is MDHEN and CDR2 is SYDVKM in the germline V gene. The chain's CDR3 is CASSRVPTEAFF. DNA for the CDR3: TGTGCCAGCAGTCGGGTGCCCACTGAAGCTTTCTTT.

A few counts support this clone. This chain joins TRBV15 and TRBJ1-1, with D perhaps TRBD1 (6 bases). Trimming took off 5 bases at V and 7 bases at J, with 11 bases between the two ends. Germline CDR1 is LNHNV and CDR2 is YYDKDF (reference sequence). The CDR3 length is 12 residues. The CDR3 nucleotides are TGTGCCACCAGCCTAGGGGGGGTTGAAGCTTTCTTT. Protein sequence: CATSLGGVEAFF.

The chain is built from TRBV5-4 and TRBJ2-5; the D is unclear. The CDR3 length is 14 residues. CDR1 and CDR2 from the germline V gene are SGHNT and YYREEE (reference sequence). The germline V and J ends were trimmed by 1 base and 3 bases, with 10 bases remaining between them. This chain's CDR3 is CASSLRTGEETQYF. The CDR3 bases are TGTGCCAGCAGCTTGCGCACGGGTGAAGAGACCCAGTACTTC.

V usage is TRBV5-1 and J usage is TRBJ2-7; no reliable D call. There are 12 residues in the CDR3. Trimming stripped 4 bases from V and 2 bases from J, with 7 bases between. CDR1 is SGHRS, CDR2 YFSETQ, per germline. The DNA of the CDR3 is TGCGCCAGCAGCCTCACAGCCTACGAGCAGTACTTC. Translated, it gives CASSLTAYEQYF.

This clone was found a few times. The rearrangement uses TRBV4-1 and TRBJ1-5; no firm D call. This CDR3 spans 15 amino acids. Germline V gene sequence: CDR1 MGHRA, CDR2 YSYEKL. The ends were cut back, 2 bases at V and 3 bases at J, with 11 bases in the middle. The CDR3 DNA sequence: TGCGCCAGCAGCCAACTCGGACTAACCAATCAGCCCCAGCATTTT. Translating gives CASSQLGLTNQPQHF.